A selection of T cell receptor beta chains follows, all from one sample in a study of chemoradiotherapy in HPV16-positive cancers. Method: immunoSEQ multiplex PCR; TCRdb's copy keeps in-frame clones and lacks some. Here the sample spans some 27,000 clones, 85% to 95% being singletons. The source was blood, collected from a patient who underwent chemoradiotherapy. Receptors originate from a human donor with HPV-associated anogenital cancer. Both conserved end residues are part of each CDR3.

CDR3 protein: CASSLRRSGNTIYF
V gene: TRBV7-2
J gene: TRBJ1-3

CDR3 protein: CASSLLLADTEAFF
V gene: TRBV5-1
J gene: TRBJ1-1

CDR3 protein: CASSYSGQHYEQYF
V gene: TRBV6-5
J gene: TRBJ2-7

CDR3 protein: CASSLAEWGTYGYTF
V gene: TRBV5-6
J gene: TRBJ1-2

CDR3 protein: CAGANTGELFF
V gene: TRBV6-1
J gene: TRBJ2-2

CDR3 protein: CASSLVPVAASYNEQFF
V gene: TRBV27
J gene: TRBJ2-1

CDR3 protein: CASKVGGLSSYEQYF
V gene: TRBV5-5
J gene: TRBJ2-7

CDR3 protein: CASSLNSGEETQYF
V gene: TRBV7-3
J gene: TRBJ2-5

CDR3 protein: CASSSEQGKDTEAFF
V gene: TRBV7-8
J gene: TRBJ1-1

CDR3 protein: CASSWRGRGNEKLFF
V gene: TRBV6-5
J gene: TRBJ1-4

CDR3 protein: CASSLVTVYGYTF
V gene: TRBV5-5
J gene: TRBJ1-2

CDR3 protein: CASSVQRGTNQETQYF
V gene: TRBV19
J gene: TRBJ2-5

CDR3 protein: CASSYSLASFTDTQYF
V gene: TRBV6-5
J gene: TRBJ2-3

CDR3 protein: CASSRDRGLTDTQYF
V gene: TRBV5-4
J gene: TRBJ2-3

CDR3 protein: CASSVVEGNTEAFF
V gene: TRBV9
J gene: TRBJ1-1

CDR3 protein: CASSLGQHEQFF
V gene: TRBV27
J gene: TRBJ2-1

CDR3 protein: CASSLGLAGGPETQYF
V gene: TRBV5-8
J gene: TRBJ2-5

CDR3 protein: CASSRSGGGKDTQYF
V gene: TRBV7-2
J gene: TRBJ2-3

CDR3 protein: CASSLVGEAKNIQYF
V gene: TRBV13
J gene: TRBJ2-4

CDR3 protein: CASSQALGRFTDTQYF
V gene: TRBV28
J gene: TRBJ2-3

CDR3 protein: CASSRGTSHPSTNEKLFF
V gene: TRBV4-3
J gene: TRBJ1-4

CDR3 protein: CASSLGTVSTDTQYF
V gene: TRBV9
J gene: TRBJ2-3

CDR3 protein: CASSQQTPSQHEQFF
V gene: TRBV4-1
J gene: TRBJ2-1

CDR3 protein: CASTRGGAYYGYTF
V gene: TRBV6-1
J gene: TRBJ1-2

CDR3 protein: CASSPSGGGETQYF
V gene: TRBV19
J gene: TRBJ2-5

CDR3 protein: CASSPLRVRAFF
V gene: TRBV11-1
J gene: TRBJ1-1

CDR3 protein: CASTPDRQNTEAFF
V gene: TRBV2
J gene: TRBJ1-1

CDR3 protein: CASTLTTLPTEAFF
V gene: TRBV28
J gene: TRBJ1-1

CDR3 protein: CSAALTSDSYEQYF
V gene: TRBV29-1
J gene: TRBJ2-7

CDR3 protein: CASRVIAGGSNEQFF
V gene: TRBV2
J gene: TRBJ2-1

CDR3 protein: CASSYRGSNQPQHF
V gene: TRBV6-6
J gene: TRBJ1-5

CDR3 protein: CASRDSGLVEQYF
V gene: TRBV2
J gene: TRBJ2-7

CDR3 protein: CASSLADRERRAQYF
V gene: TRBV5-4
J gene: TRBJ2-5